The 2 T cell receptor beta chains in this list originate from one sample, sequenced in a study of neurological immune-mediated disorders. TCRdb analysed the 5' RACE reads with MiXCR anew, one entry per CDR3 protein. The top ten clones hold less than 2.5% of a sample with some 50,000 distinct CDR3 sequences, 1.9% of them seen once. The source material was PBMCs. These receptors all stem from a woman aged 40 to 50 with multiple sclerosis.

This clonotype was found many times. The J gene is TRBJ2-3, the V gene TRBV11-2; D unresolved. V was clipped by 5 bases and J by 3 bases, with 15 bases between them. This CDR3 comprises 15 residues. Germline V gene sequence: CDR1 SGHAT, CDR2 FQNNGV. CDR3 DNA sequence: TGTGCCAGCAGCCTAAGGGCCCTTCTTACAGATACGCAGTATTTT. Residues: CASSLRALLTDTQYF. Complete variable domain (other parts from reference TRBV11-2 and TRBJ2-3): EAGVAQSPRYKIIEKRQSVAFWCNPISGHATLYWYQQILGQGPKLLIQFQNNGVVDDSQLPKDRFSAERLKGVDSTLKIQPAKLEDSAVYLCASSLRALLTDTQYFGPGTRLTVL.

In this sample, this clonotype turned up many times. The chain has TRBV20-1 and TRBJ2-5, with D unresolved. The germline V gene has CDR1 DFQATT and CDR2 SNEGSKA (reference sequence). CDR3 length equals 12 residues. Trimming shortened V by 3 bases and J by 2 bases, and 7 bases separated the two germline ends. The CDR3 here is CSASSIQETQYF. The CDR3 DNA reads TGCAGTGCTAGTTCCATTCAAGAGACCCAGTACTTC.